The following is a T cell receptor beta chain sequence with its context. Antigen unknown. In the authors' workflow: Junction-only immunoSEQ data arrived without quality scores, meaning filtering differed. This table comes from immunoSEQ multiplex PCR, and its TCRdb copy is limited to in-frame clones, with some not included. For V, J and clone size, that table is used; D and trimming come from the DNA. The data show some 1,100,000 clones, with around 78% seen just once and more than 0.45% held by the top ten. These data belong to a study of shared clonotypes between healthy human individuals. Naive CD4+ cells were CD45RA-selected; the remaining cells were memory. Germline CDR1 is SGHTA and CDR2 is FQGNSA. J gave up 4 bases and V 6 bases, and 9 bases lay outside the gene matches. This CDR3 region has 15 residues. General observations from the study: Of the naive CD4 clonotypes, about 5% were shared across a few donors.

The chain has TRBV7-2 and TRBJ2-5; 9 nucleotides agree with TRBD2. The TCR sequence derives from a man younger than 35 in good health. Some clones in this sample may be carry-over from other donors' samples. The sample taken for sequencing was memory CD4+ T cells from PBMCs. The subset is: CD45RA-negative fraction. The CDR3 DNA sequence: TGTGCCAGCAGACTAGTTAGCGGGAGAGGAGAGACCCAGTACTTC. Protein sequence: CASRLVSGRGETQYF. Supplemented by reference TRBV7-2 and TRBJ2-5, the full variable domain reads GAGVSQSPSNKVTEKGKDVELRCDPISGHTALYWYRQSLGQGLEFLIYFQGNSAPDKSGLPSDRFSAERTGGSVSTLTIQRTQQEDSAVYLCASRLVSGRGETQYFGPGTRLLVL.